This record concerns one TCR beta chain sequence. The antigen remains unidentified. This entry belongs to a study of shared clonotypes between healthy human individuals. Study details: Donors were a couple of women and a few men aged 18 to 49. Overall study findings and caveats: Shared across a few donors were roughly 5.3% of the naive CD4 clonotypes.

Original processing notes: Because ImmunoSEQ provided only junction sequences with no quality scores, the filtering differed. Measured with immunoSEQ multiplex PCR; TCRdb has only the in-frame clones, and not every one. D and trimming come from the DNA, and the V and J calls and clone size come from that table. Seen here are approximately 740,000 clones, less than 85% observed once, and the top ten hold approximately 1.6%. V was cut by 4 bases and J by 2 bases, with 6 bases left in between. The CDR3 is 13 residues long. In germline, CDR1 is SQVTM, CDR2 ANQGSEA. The chain uses TRBV29-1 and TRBJ2-6; D is unclear. Sequenced input: memory CD4+ T cells sorted from blood. Described subset: CD45RA-negative fraction. The source is a woman in her 30s in good health. Here the CDR3 reads CSVVATGANVLTF. In nucleotides, the CDR3 is TGCAGCGTTGTAGCTACTGGGGCCAACGTCCTGACTTTC.